The clone carrying this T cell receptor (beta chain) was counted a single time. These data come from a study of blood T cell repertoires in COVID-19. Sequenced by immunoSEQ multiplex PCR; TCRdb stores in-frame clones only, minus some. The sample lists about 160,000 clones; more than 75% were seen once. Germline V gene lookup returns CDR1 SGHNT and CDR2 YYREEE (reference sequence). Trimming at V came to 5 bases and at J to 2 bases, leaving 2 bases not matched to a gene. CDR3 length: 13 amino acids. The TCR sequence derives from a woman aged 70 to 79 with COVID-19, enrolled during active disease. Sequenced: peripheral blood. This chain uses TRBV5-4 with TRBJ2-3, with TRBD2 matching over 7 bases. This CDR3 is CASSRDYTDTQYF. The CDR3, as DNA: TGTGCCAGCAGTCGGGACTACACAGATACGCAGTATTTT.